The rows below give T cell receptor beta chains drawn from one sample of a study of shared clonotypes between healthy human individuals. TCRdb's table, derived via immunoSEQ multiplex PCR, lists solely in-frame clones and lacks some. The table lists about 2.4 million clones, over 85% of them singletons. Sample: naive CD4+ T cells sorted from blood. The source is a young man in good health. The CDR3 runs from the conserved cysteine through the conserved F or W.

v_gene: TRBV11-2
j_gene: TRBJ2-3
CDR3aa: CASSLEVARGSDTQYF

v_gene: TRBV5-4
j_gene: TRBJ1-2
CDR3aa: CASSLVGQNYGYTF

v_gene: TRBV19
j_gene: TRBJ2-7
CDR3aa: CASSIWSGSGEQYF

v_gene: TRBV5-8
j_gene: TRBJ2-2
CDR3aa: CASSAGTGELFF

v_gene: TRBV18
j_gene: TRBJ2-5
CDR3aa: CASSPGLLGAQETQYF

v_gene: TRBV28
j_gene: TRBJ2-2
CDR3aa: CASSSGGGVGGELFF

v_gene: TRBV2
j_gene: TRBJ1-6
CDR3aa: CASLSWGPESPLHF

v_gene: TRBV4-1
j_gene: TRBJ2-3
CDR3aa: CASSPLGGRTDTQYF

v_gene: TRBV14
j_gene: TRBJ1-1
CDR3aa: CASSQDPWGDTEAFF

v_gene: TRBV11-2
j_gene: TRBJ1-2
CDR3aa: CASSLSTGPNYGYTF

v_gene: TRBV7-8
j_gene: TRBJ2-1
CDR3aa: CASSFGLAGGPRYNEQFF

v_gene: TRBV6-5
j_gene: TRBJ2-7
CDR3aa: CASRQGTAAEQYF

v_gene: TRBV7-3
j_gene: TRBJ2-2
CDR3aa: CASSPPGVAGRLGPGELFF

v_gene: TRBV5-4
j_gene: TRBJ1-2
CDR3aa: CASSFSVFLGASNYGYTF

v_gene: TRBV7-3
j_gene: TRBJ2-2
CDR3aa: CASSLAGELFF

v_gene: TRBV6-1
j_gene: TRBJ1-5
CDR3aa: CASSALYSNQPQHF

v_gene: TRBV15
j_gene: TRBJ1-4
CDR3aa: CATSRATNEKLFF

v_gene: TRBV5-4
j_gene: TRBJ2-2
CDR3aa: CASSPGLLNTGELFF

v_gene: TRBV10-1
j_gene: TRBJ2-5
CDR3aa: CASSETQGQETQYF

v_gene: TRBV30
j_gene: TRBJ1-2
CDR3aa: CAWTPDGRGYTF

v_gene: TRBV6-5
j_gene: TRBJ1-1
CDR3aa: CASTPLPQSNTEAFF

v_gene: TRBV4-1
j_gene: TRBJ2-5
CDR3aa: CASSQAAATPYREQYF

v_gene: TRBV11-2
j_gene: TRBJ2-3
CDR3aa: CASSPGKTQYF

v_gene: TRBV28
j_gene: TRBJ1-5
CDR3aa: CASTGNPSNQPQHF

v_gene: TRBV28
j_gene: TRBJ2-7
CDR3aa: CASSLRGGTGPGEQYF

v_gene: TRBV6-1
j_gene: TRBJ1-6
CDR3aa: CASSEAVRSSYNSPLHF

v_gene: TRBV5-1
j_gene: TRBJ1-2
CDR3aa: CASSSEGGGYGYTF

v_gene: TRBV4-1
j_gene: TRBJ2-7
CDR3aa: CASSQVDSAPSYEQYF

v_gene: TRBV2
j_gene: TRBJ2-7
CDR3aa: CASSEAPPGTKYEQYF

v_gene: TRBV6-1
j_gene: TRBJ1-1
CDR3aa: CASSEKLLAEAFF

v_gene: TRBV18
j_gene: TRBJ2-2
CDR3aa: CASSPSTSGINTGELFF

v_gene: TRBV29-1
j_gene: TRBJ2-5
CDR3aa: CSSGTYRGAQYF

v_gene: TRBV29-1
j_gene: TRBJ2-3
CDR3aa: CSVEGPAAGGPTDTQYF

v_gene: TRBV4-1
j_gene: TRBJ2-1
CDR3aa: CASSQGAGQGAFYNEQFF

v_gene: TRBV30
j_gene: TRBJ1-1
CDR3aa: CAGNLGLRKGEAFF

v_gene: TRBV9
j_gene: TRBJ2-1
CDR3aa: CASSARLAGGFSSYNEQFF

v_gene: TRBV6-1
j_gene: TRBJ2-7
CDR3aa: CASRREVHQSYEQYF

v_gene: TRBV28
j_gene: TRBJ2-5
CDR3aa: CASRRGAKETQYF

v_gene: TRBV5-1
j_gene: TRBJ2-6
CDR3aa: CASSVPGTGLAGANVLTF

v_gene: TRBV7-9
j_gene: TRBJ1-3
CDR3aa: CASSSRRDRNTIYF

v_gene: TRBV2
j_gene: TRBJ2-3
CDR3aa: CASSEGGRTDTQYF

v_gene: TRBV5-4
j_gene: TRBJ1-5
CDR3aa: CASQPAGTDYSNQPQHF

v_gene: TRBV4-1
j_gene: TRBJ2-1
CDR3aa: CASSLGLGAYNEQFF

v_gene: TRBV7-9
j_gene: TRBJ2-2
CDR3aa: CASSLRLAGNTGELFF

v_gene: TRBV5-1
j_gene: TRBJ1-6
CDR3aa: CASSLGTDGSPLHF

v_gene: TRBV28
j_gene: TRBJ1-3
CDR3aa: CASSFRDRGGNTIYF

v_gene: TRBV7-9
j_gene: TRBJ2-2
CDR3aa: CASSFGQGATGELFF

v_gene: TRBV18
j_gene: TRBJ2-2
CDR3aa: CASSPGTVAAGELFF

v_gene: TRBV19
j_gene: TRBJ2-5
CDR3aa: CASSIGRETQYF

v_gene: TRBV5-1
j_gene: TRBJ2-3
CDR3aa: CASSFRGQSTDTQYF

v_gene: TRBV7-9
j_gene: TRBJ2-1
CDR3aa: CASSLARGRSSYNEQFF

v_gene: TRBV12-5
j_gene: TRBJ1-3
CDR3aa: CASGLATGFGNTIYF

v_gene: TRBV2
j_gene: TRBJ2-3
CDR3aa: CASSGRPSPDTQYF

v_gene: TRBV6-5
j_gene: TRBJ2-7
CDR3aa: CASSYRETGVYEQYF

v_gene: TRBV5-8
j_gene: TRBJ1-4
CDR3aa: CASSFRGPGDEKLFF

v_gene: TRBV6-5
j_gene: TRBJ2-3
CDR3aa: CASRLGWVDTQYF

v_gene: TRBV5-1
j_gene: TRBJ2-3
CDR3aa: CASSPYSTPQYF